What follows are 20 T cell receptor beta chains derived from one specimen sequenced in a study of blood T cell repertoires in COVID-19. TCRdb's copy holds only in-frame clones and misses some; the assay was immunoSEQ multiplex PCR. The data show under 200,000 clones, roughly 83% seen once. Sequenced input: peripheral blood. Source of these receptors: a man between 18 and 35 years old with active or convalescent COVID-19.

The rearrangement uses TRBV6-5 and TRBJ1-1; D remains unclear. Trimming removed 2 bases at V and 3 bases at J, with 7 bases between. This CDR3 has 13 residues. Germline CDR1 MNHEY, CDR2 SVGAGI. CDR3 coding DNA: TGTGCCAGCAGTTACCGGACTTACACTGAAGCTTTCTTT. This sequence encodes CASSYRTYTEAFF.

The chain uses TRBV11-2 and TRBJ2-2; the match to TRBD1 covers 7 bases. The CDR3 is 15 amino acids. J was trimmed by 5 bases and V by 5 bases; bases with no gene match: 8. Germline CDR1 SGHAT, CDR2 FQNNGV. CDR3: CASSTRQGGTGELFF. The DNA of the CDR3 is TGTGCCAGCAGCACTCGACAGGGTGGGACCGGGGAGCTGTTTTTT.

The DNA of the CDR3 is TGCGCCAGCAGCCCCCGACTAGCGGGGGCCCAAGAGACCCAGTACTTC. It is translated as CASSPRLAGAQETQYF. The rearrangement joins TRBV5-1 to TRBJ2-5; TRBD2 agrees at 12 bases. Per germline, CDR1 SGHRS and CDR2 YFSETQ. The J segment lost 1 base and the V segment lost 4 bases, leaving 5 bases of the junction unmatched. The CDR3 runs 16 residues.

The chain employs TRBV6-1 and TRBJ1-1; TRBD1 aligns across 7 bases. CDR1 and CDR2 from the germline V gene are MNHNS and SASEGT. CDR3 length: 13 amino acids. V lost 2 bases to trimming and J lost 5 bases; unmatched junction nucleotides: 2. The CDR3 region is CASSETGVTEAFF. In DNA form, the CDR3 reads TGTGCCAGCAGTGAAACAGGGGTTACTGAAGCTTTCTTT.

The chain combines TRBV14 with TRBJ1-2, with D possibly matching TRBD1 (5 bases). Looked up from germline, CDR1 is SGHDN and CDR2 is FVKESK. The CDR3 covers 14 residues. The V and J ends lost 0 bases and 4 bases respectively, with 9 bases between them. Written as DNA, the CDR3 is TGTGCCAGCAGCCAAGAATCGGGGGTCTATGGCTACACCTTC. As protein: CASSQESGVYGYTF. Supplemented by reference TRBV14 and TRBJ1-2, the full variable domain reads EAGVTQFPSHSVIEKGQTVTLRCDPISGHDNLYWYRRVMGKEIKFLLHFVKESKQDESGMPNNRFLAERTGGTYSTLKVQPAELEDSGVYFCASSQESGVYGYTFGSGTRLTVV.

The chain couples TRBV13 to TRBJ2-2, with TRBD2 matching over 9 bases. The CDR3 is 15 residues long. J lost 0 bases, V lost 5 bases, and 1 base had no gene match. Per the germline V gene, CDR1 is PRHDT and CDR2 is FYEKMQ (reference sequence). This CDR3 is CASSRGGANTGELFF. CDR3 coding DNA: TGTGCCAGCAGCCGCGGGGGGGCGAACACCGGGGAGCTGTTTTTT.

This rearrangement joins TRBV11-2 to TRBJ2-7; 7 bases agree with TRBD1. CDR3 length: 15 residues. CDR1 is SGHAT, CDR2 FQNNGV, per germline. The V gene end was trimmed by 4 bases and the J gene end by 2 bases; junction bases not matched to a gene: 8. The CDR3 nucleotides read TGTGCCAGCAGCTCACCCAGGGGGTCAACCTACGAGCAGTACTTC. It specifies CASSSPRGSTYEQYF.

The rearrangement joins TRBV19 to TRBJ1-4, with 8 bases identical to TRBD1. Trimming removed 5 bases from V and 7 bases from J; junction bases left unmatched: 9. The CDR3 runs to 15 residues. Per the germline V gene, CDR1 is LNHDA and CDR2 is SQIVND (reference sequence). The CDR3 DNA is TGTGCCAGTAGTGTCTACAGGGGGGACGGTGAAAAACTGTTTTTT. Protein sequence: CASSVYRGDGEKLFF.

This clone was seen only a few times. The chain links TRBV25-1 to TRBJ1-2; no clear D. Trimming left V 6 bases short and J 3 bases short, with 17 bases between. This CDR3 comprises 15 residues. Germline V lookup: CDR1 MGHDK, CDR2 SYGVNS. The CDR3 sequence is CASSDTGSIYYGYTF. CDR3 coding DNA: TGTGCCAGCAGCGACACTGGATCAATTTACTATGGCTACACCTTC.

The rearrangement links TRBV28 to TRBJ1-1; D is uncertain. From germline, CDR1 is MDHEN and CDR2 SYDVKM. This CDR3 is built from 14 residues. The V and J ends lost 4 bases and 4 bases respectively, with 13 bases between them. This CDR3 is CASSSQYAGTEAFF. The CDR3 DNA follows: TGTGCCAGCAGTTCGCAATACGCGGGCACTGAAGCTTTCTTT.

The chain uses TRBV28 and TRBJ1-1; 7 nucleotides align to TRBD1. The CDR3 is made up of 16 amino acids. Germline CDR1 MDHEN, CDR2 SYDVKM. Germline trimming cut 5 bases from V and 1 base from J; bases unmatched to any gene: 10. CDR3 DNA: TGTGCCAGCAGTCCACTCCCGGGACAGCGGAACACTGAAGCTTTCTTT. It codes for CASSPLPGQRNTEAFF.

This chain joins TRBV25-1 and TRBJ1-2; 7 nucleotides agree with TRBD1. V gave up 0 bases and J gave up 5 bases; unmatched junction bases: 6. The germline V gene has CDR1 MGHDK and CDR2 SYGVNS. The CDR3 totals 15 residues. DNA for the CDR3: TGTGCCAGCAGTGAATATGGGGCAGGGGGTTATGGCTACACCTTC. This encodes CASSEYGAGGYGYTF.

CDR3 sequence: CASSYRRAQYF. The CDR3 DNA is TGTGCCAGCAGTTACCGGCGGGCCCAGTACTTC. The V call is TRBV6-5, the J call TRBJ2-5; tentatively, D is TRBD2 (5 bases). CDR1 and CDR2 (germline): MNHEY, SVGAGI. This CDR3 has 11 amino acids. The germline V and J ends were trimmed by 2 bases and 9 bases, with 7 bases remaining between them.

The chain uses TRBV5-1 and TRBJ1-1, with a possible D match to TRBD1 (5 bases). CDR3 size: 17 residues. V lost 5 bases to trimming and J lost 10 bases, with 30 bases between them. Per germline, CDR1 SGHRS and CDR2 YFSETQ. CDR3 coding DNA: TGCGCCAGCAGTACGGGACCAGACAAGGCCGCGGGAGGTGGAGCTTTCTTT. Its translation: CASSTGPDKAAGGGAFF.

This clone was detected only once. This chain joins TRBV20-1 and TRBJ1-1, with D perhaps TRBD1 (5 bases). Looked up from germline, CDR1 is DFQATT and CDR2 is SNEGSKA (reference sequence). The V gene lost 3 bases and the J gene lost 6 bases, with 20 bases spanning the gap. CDR3 length: 15 residues. CDR3 loop: CSASPGIGPFAEAFF. The CDR3 DNA is TGCAGTGCTAGTCCAGGGATCGGTCCTTTCGCTGAAGCTTTCTTT.

The CDR3 reads CASSRRPGTGENSPLHF. The CDR3 bases are TGTGCCAGTAGTAGGAGGCCCGGGACAGGGGAAAATTCACCCCTCCACTTT. V usage is TRBV19 and J usage is TRBJ1-6, with 10 bases lining up with TRBD1. The ends lost 4 bases at V and 7 bases at J; junction bases unmatched: 10. Germline V gives CDR1 LNHDA, CDR2 SQIVND (reference sequence). CDR3 length equals 17 residues. The full variable domain, with the rest looked up from reference TRBV19 and TRBJ1-6, is DGGITQSPKYLFRKEGQNVTLSCEQNLNHDAMYWYRQDPGQGLRLIYYSQIVNDFQKGDIAEGYSVSREKKESFPLTVTSAQKNPTAFYLCASSRRPGTGENSPLHFGNGTRLTVT.

This sequence joins TRBV11-1 and TRBJ2-7; perhaps TRBD1 as D (7 bases). Per the germline V gene, CDR1 is SGHAT and CDR2 is FQDESV (reference sequence). V was pared by 5 bases and J by 0 bases, with 11 bases between. The CDR3 spans 14 residues. The CDR3 nucleotides are TGTGCCAGCAGCGCGGGACAGAGCTCCTACGAGCAGTACTTC. Protein: CASSAGQSSYEQYF. Based on the CDR3 plus reference TRBV11-1 and TRBJ2-7, the full variable domain is EAEVAQSPRYKITEKSQAVAFWCDPISGHATLYWYRQILGQGPELLVQFQDESVVDDSQLPKDRFSAERLKGVDSTLKIQPAELGDSAMYLCASSAGQSSYEQYFGPGTRLTVT.

Here the CDR3 reads CAWSVPRTTYNEQFF. In DNA form, the CDR3 reads TGTGCCTGGAGTGTTCCGCGGACTACTTACAATGAGCAGTTCTTC. The chain employs TRBV30 and TRBJ2-1; D is perhaps TRBD2 (6 bases). Germline V CDR1 and CDR2: GTSNPN, SVGIG (reference sequence). V lost 0 bases and J lost 4, with 13 bases in between. This CDR3 comprises 15 residues.

V and J are TRBV2 and TRBJ2-3; 12 bases are a match to TRBD1. The J segment lost 3 bases and the V segment lost 2 bases, leaving 12 bases of the junction unmatched. The CDR3 is 19 amino acids. Germline V gene lookup returns CDR1 SNHLY and CDR2 FYNNEI. Here the CDR3 reads CASSELDGTGGLKTDTQYF. Written as DNA, the CDR3 is TGTGCCAGCAGTGAACTTGACGGGACAGGGGGCTTAAAGACAGATACGCAGTATTTT.

This clone turned up a few times. The CDR3: CASSDTSGEDYEQYF. The DNA of the CDR3 is TGTGCCAGCAGTGATACTAGCGGGGAAGACTACGAGCAGTACTTC. The chain carries TRBV6-7 and TRBJ2-7, with 10 bases aligning to TRBD2. TRBV6-7 is given ORF status, its function remaining uncertain. J was trimmed by 3 bases and V by 5 bases; bases with no gene match: 7. The CDR3 runs to 15 residues.